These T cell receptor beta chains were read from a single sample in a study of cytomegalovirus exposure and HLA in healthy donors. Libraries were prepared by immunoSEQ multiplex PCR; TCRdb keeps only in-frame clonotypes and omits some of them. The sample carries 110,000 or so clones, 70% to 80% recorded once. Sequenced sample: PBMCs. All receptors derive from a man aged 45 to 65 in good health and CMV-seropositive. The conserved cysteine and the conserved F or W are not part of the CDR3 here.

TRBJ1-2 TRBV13 ASSVQGNYGYT
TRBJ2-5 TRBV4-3 ASSQVWAGNVQETQY
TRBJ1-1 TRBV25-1 ASRGGVRGTEAF
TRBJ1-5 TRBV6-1 ASSEAGGGDGNQPQH
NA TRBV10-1 ASSEGTISEQY
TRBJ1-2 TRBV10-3 AISVGQGASGYT
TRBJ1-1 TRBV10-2 ASSPRVGAEEAF
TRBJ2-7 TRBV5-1 ASSRAGSYEQY
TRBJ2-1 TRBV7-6 ASSLAGTFSYNEQF
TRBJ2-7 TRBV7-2 ASSLAGVREQY